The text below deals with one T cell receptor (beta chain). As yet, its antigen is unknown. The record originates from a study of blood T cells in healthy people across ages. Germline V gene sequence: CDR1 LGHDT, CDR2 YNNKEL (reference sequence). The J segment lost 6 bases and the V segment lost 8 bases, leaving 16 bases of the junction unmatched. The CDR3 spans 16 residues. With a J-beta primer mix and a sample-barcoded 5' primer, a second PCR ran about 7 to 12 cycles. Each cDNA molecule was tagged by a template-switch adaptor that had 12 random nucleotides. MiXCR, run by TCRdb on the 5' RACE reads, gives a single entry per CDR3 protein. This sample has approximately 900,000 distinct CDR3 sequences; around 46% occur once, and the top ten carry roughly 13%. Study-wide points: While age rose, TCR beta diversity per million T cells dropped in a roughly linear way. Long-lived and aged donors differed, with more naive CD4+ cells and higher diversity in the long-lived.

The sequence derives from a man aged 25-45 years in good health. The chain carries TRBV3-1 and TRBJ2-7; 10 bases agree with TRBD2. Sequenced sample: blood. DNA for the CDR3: TGTGCCAGCGGCCGAGTTAAAGCGGGGGGGCCTGGCGAGCAGTACTTC. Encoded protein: CASGRVKAGGPGEQYF.